One and the same sample provided the 28 T cell receptor beta chains below, sequenced in a study of beta chain features in type 1 diabetes (dated by TCRdb to the late 2010s). The library was made by the immunoSEQ multiplex PCR assay. All of the isolated RNA was reverse transcribed with the High Capacity cDNA Reverse Transcription Kit, so expressed TCRB transcripts were sequenced. TCRdb provides this immuneACCESS table in a form limited to in-frame rearrangements. Some clones are lacking; in checked studies, under half of them reflect an unresolved V gene, and why the rest are absent is not known. This sample holds fewer than 400,000 clones; 9.3% were observed only once. The ten largest clonotypes hold less than 1.2% of the sample. The paper as a whole reports these results and caveats: Type 1 diabetes patients showed a moderate but significant shortening of TCRB CDR3 length in all four CD4+ subsets.

No antigen is known for these receptors. The sequenced material came from central memory CD4+ T cells from blood. The receptors shown here come from a man aged 25-40 years with type 1 diabetes.

V usage is TRBV19 and J usage is TRBJ1-2; tentative D call: TRBD1 (5 bases). V dropped 1 base and J dropped 3 bases, with 9 bases sitting between them. Germline loops: CDR1 LNHDA, CDR2 SQIVND (reference sequence). The CDR3 is 14 residues long. The CDR3 loop is CASSIGGMYYGYTF. The CDR3 region has the DNA TGTGCCAGTAGTATAGGGGGGATGTACTATGGCTACACCTTC.

This clone appeared many times. The chain uses TRBV29-1 and TRBJ2-1; D perhaps matches TRBD1 (6 bases). Deletions cut 6 bases from V and 0 bases from J, with 9 bases between. The CDR3 runs to 13 residues. Germline V lookup: CDR1 SQVTM, CDR2 ANQGSEA. This CDR3 reads CSVDRSSYNEQFF. As DNA, the CDR3 is TGCAGCGTGGACAGATCCTCCTACAATGAGCAGTTCTTC.

V gene TRBV11-3 combines with J gene TRBJ2-3, with a weak D call TRBD2 (5 bases). Germline CDR1 SGHNT, CDR2 YENEEA. This CDR3 spans 13 amino acids. V was cut by 4 bases and J by 5 bases, with 10 bases left in between. The CDR3, as DNA: TGTGCCAGCAGCTGGACTCTAAGAGATACGCAGTATTTT. Its protein is CASSWTLRDTQYF.

This clone was observed a handful of times. This chain links TRBV19 with TRBJ2-2; TRBD1 matches at 9 bases. The length of the CDR3 is 16 residues. Trimming removed 1 base from V and 5 bases from J; junction bases left unmatched: 5. Germline V gene lookup returns CDR1 LNHDA and CDR2 SQIVND (reference sequence). For the CDR3, the DNA is TGTGCCAGTAGTATAGCTGGGACAGGGAGTACCGGGGAGCTGTTTTTT. Its translation: CASSIAGTGSTGELFF.

This clone has more than one count but fewer than ten. V gene TRBV18 combines with J gene TRBJ2-5; no clear D gene. In germline, CDR1 is KGHSH, CDR2 LQKENI. V was trimmed by 2 bases and J by 2 bases, leaving 3 bases between them. CDR3 length equals 12 residues. The CDR3 DNA sequence: TGTGCCAGCTCACCAAGGCAAGAGACCCAGTACTTC. Protein: CASSPRQETQYF.

The chain recombines TRBV27 with TRBJ1-2; 8 nucleotides agree with TRBD1. The length of the CDR3 is 13 residues. The J segment lost 8 bases and the V segment lost 8 bases, leaving 10 bases of the junction unmatched. The germline V gene has CDR1 MNHEY and CDR2 SMNVEV (reference sequence). CDR3 residues: CASCPQGAGGYTF. Here the CDR3 DNA reads TGTGCCAGCTGTCCCCAGGGGGCAGGAGGCTACACCTTC.

This clone was detected only a few times. The gene calls are TRBV6-6 and TRBJ2-7; 9 nucleotides agree with TRBD1. The V gene end was trimmed by 6 bases and the J gene end by 1 base; junction bases not matched to a gene: 7. Germline CDR1 reads MNHNY; CDR2 reads SVGAGI (reference sequence). The CDR3 sequence is 15 residues long. Here the CDR3 DNA reads TGTGCCAGCAGCCCCCGGGACAGGGCGTCCTACGAGCAGTACTTC. It codes for CASSPRDRASYEQYF.

The rearrangement links TRBV4-3 to TRBJ1-2, with 8 bases identical to TRBD1. The ends lost 4 bases at V and 8 bases at J; junction bases unmatched: 9. CDR3 length: 14 amino acids. Per the germline V gene, CDR1 is LGHNA and CDR2 is YSLEER. CDR3 sequence (DNA): TGCGCCAGCAGCCCGGACAGGGCGAAGGGGGGCTACACCTTC. It codes for CASSPDRAKGGYTF.

This clone was detected a few times. The gene calls are TRBV27 and TRBJ2-3; D not resolved. Germline loops: CDR1 MNHEY, CDR2 SMNVEV (reference sequence). The V end was cut by 6 bases, the J end by 4 bases, with 8 bases between. This CDR3 has 12 amino acids. The CDR3 region is CASRARADTQYF. The CDR3 DNA sequence: TGTGCCAGCAGGGCTCGGGCAGATACGCAGTATTTT.

This clone has only a few counts. The sample contains more than one DNA sequence encoding this CDR3. The chain couples TRBV2 to TRBJ1-1, with D perhaps TRBD1 (5 bases). The V gene lost 4 bases and the J gene lost 0 bases, with 6 bases spanning the gap. The CDR3 covers 13 residues. Germline V lookup: CDR1 SNHLY, CDR2 FYNNEI. In nucleotides, the CDR3 is TGTGCCAGCAGTGGGGACCTGAACACTGAAGCTTTCTTT. This translates into CASSGDLNTEAFF.

The chain recombines TRBV7-2 with TRBJ2-3; the match to TRBD1 covers 7 bases. Germline assignment: CDR1 SGHTA and CDR2 FQGNSA. V lost 3 bases and J lost 10; bases outside the gene matches: 4. CDR3 length: 12 residues. The CDR3 here is CASSFPGGPQYF. CDR3 nucleotide sequence: TGTGCCAGCAGCTTTCCAGGGGGACCGCAGTATTTT.

The chain carries TRBV6-5 and TRBJ2-2; D is uncertain. Germline values: CDR1 MNHEY, CDR2 SVGAGI. V was shortened by 5 bases and J by 0 bases, with 7 bases between the two germline ends. The CDR3 extends over 14 amino acids. CDR3 in amino acids: CASSGRTNTGELFF. The CDR3 DNA follows: TGTGCCAGCAGTGGACGGACGAACACCGGGGAGCTGTTTTTT.

This clone turned up a few times. The rearrangement joins TRBV10-3 to TRBJ2-7; D not resolved. The CDR3 consists of 12 residues. Germline V gene data show CDR1 as ENHRY and CDR2 as SYGVKD. Trimming shortened V by 7 bases and J by 6 bases, and 13 bases separated the two germline ends. The CDR3 bases are TGTGCCATCATCATGTTGTCCGGCGAGCAGTACTTC. This gives the protein CAIIMLSGEQYF.

J is TRBJ1-5 and V is TRBV7-2; a weak D match, TRBD1 (5 bases). Deletions cut 1 base from V and 0 bases from J, with 7 bases between. This CDR3 is 15 amino acids long. CDR1 is SGHTA, CDR2 FQGNSA, per germline. In DNA, the CDR3 is TGTGCCAGCAGCTTAGTCCAGGGTAGCAATCAGCCCCAGCATTTT. Residues: CASSLVQGSNQPQHF.

This chain links TRBV10-3 with TRBJ1-2; D is ambiguous. Germline V gene data show CDR1 as ENHRY and CDR2 as SYGVKD. There are 17 residues in the CDR3. Trimming pared 0 bases from V and 0 bases from J, leaving 14 bases between. CDR3 sequence (DNA): TGTGCCATCAGTGAGTCTTCAGGTATCGTCCCTAACTATGGCTACACCTTC. It codes for CAISESSGIVPNYGYTF.

In its sample, this clone was seen a few times. This rearrangement joins TRBV30 to TRBJ2-3; 9 nucleotides line up with TRBD1. Trimming removed 3 bases from V and 1 base from J; junction bases left unmatched: 5. Germline V gene lookup returns CDR1 GTSNPN and CDR2 SVGIG (reference sequence). This CDR3 contains 15 residues. This CDR3 is CAWRHRDRGTDTQYF. For the CDR3, the DNA is TGTGCCTGGAGACACCGGGACAGGGGCACAGATACGCAGTATTTT.

The rearrangement joins TRBV9 to TRBJ2-3, with TRBD2 matching over 8 bases. Per germline, CDR1 SGDLS and CDR2 YYNGEE. The junction had 2 bases not matched to a gene; V was cut back by 2 bases and J by 3 bases. The CDR3 runs 14 residues. The CDR3 sequence is CASSVTSGTDTQYF. In DNA, the CDR3 is TGTGCCAGCAGCGTTACTAGCGGTACAGATACGCAGTATTTT.

This clone was seen a handful of times. The V and J genes are TRBV14 and TRBJ2-7, with D uncertain. V lost 0 bases to trimming and J lost 0 bases, with 15 bases between them. This CDR3 region has 17 residues. Germline CDR1 and CDR2: SGHDN and FVKESK. CDR3 loop: CASSQDRRPGSSYEQYF. The DNA of the CDR3 is TGTGCCAGCAGCCAAGATCGACGGCCGGGTAGCTCCTACGAGCAGTACTTC.

This rearrangement joins TRBV6-6 to TRBJ1-5, with 9 nucleotides matching TRBD1. V lost 5 bases, J lost 9 bases, and 8 bases stayed unmatched. Germline V gives CDR1 MNHNY, CDR2 SVGAGI (reference sequence). The CDR3 is made up of 14 amino acids. CDR3 loop: CASSGGQGFGPQHF. CDR3 nucleotide sequence: TGTGCCAGCAGTGGAGGACAGGGGTTCGGGCCCCAGCATTTT.

This sequence joins TRBV7-2 and TRBJ1-1; the D is unclear. This CDR3 comprises 13 residues. V dropped 4 bases and J dropped 9 bases, with 15 bases sitting between them. Germline V lookup: CDR1 SGHTA, CDR2 FQGNSA. CDR3 DNA: TGTGCCAGCAGCTCCACGTTCGCGGCTCAAGCTTTCTTT. Translation: CASSSTFAAQAFF.

V and J are TRBV5-1 and TRBJ2-7; TRBD1 matches at 7 bases. The trim removed 1 base at V and 5 bases at J, leaving 6 bases unmatched. This CDR3 contains 14 residues. CDR1 and CDR2 (germline): SGHRS, YFSETQ. The CDR3 nucleotides are TGCGCCAGCAGCTTGCCCACTGGACAGGACGAGCAGTACTTC. Protein: CASSLPTGQDEQYF.

There are a few counts of this clone. The chain couples TRBV28 to TRBJ1-5; 8 nucleotides match TRBD1. The CDR3 contains 15 residues. Germline CDR1 is MDHEN and CDR2 is SYDVKM. Unmatched junction bases numbered 12, after V lost 7 bases and J lost 7 bases. As DNA, the CDR3 is TGTGCCAGCATCTCCTCGACAGGGGTGTACCAGCCCCAGCATTTT. Its translation is CASISSTGVYQPQHF.

The chain links TRBV4-3 to TRBJ2-2; TRBD2 matches at 12 bases. The germline V gene encodes CDR1 LGHNA and CDR2 YSLEER. The CDR3 consists of 20 residues. J was trimmed by 0 bases and V by 0 bases; bases with no gene match: 8. The CDR3 loop is CASSQDLPPSGGANTGELFF. Here the CDR3 DNA reads TGCGCCAGCAGCCAAGATCTTCCCCCTAGCGGGGGGGCGAACACCGGGGAGCTGTTTTTT.

This clone was seen a handful of times. The rearrangement uses TRBV5-1 and TRBJ1-3; 7 bases line up with TRBD1. This CDR3 comprises 14 residues. Trimming at V came to 4 bases and at J to 9 bases, leaving 10 bases not matched to a gene. Per germline, CDR1 SGHRS and CDR2 YFSETQ. The CDR3 spells CASSATTGAGTIYF. DNA of the CDR3: TGCGCCAGCAGCGCGACAACAGGGGCCGGCACCATATATTTT.

This clone was detected many times. V gene TRBV5-1 combines with J gene TRBJ1-6; maybe TRBD1 (5 bases). Per the germline V gene, CDR1 is SGHRS and CDR2 is YFSETQ. Trimming removed 3 bases at V and 6 bases at J, with 13 bases between. This CDR3 is 15 amino acids long. CDR3 sequence (DNA): TGCGCCAGCAGCTACATAGCAGGGTCTAATTCACCCCTCCACTTT. Residues: CASSYIAGSNSPLHF.

The rearrangement links TRBV4-3 to TRBJ2-3, with TRBD2 matching over 13 bases. The germline gives CDR1 LGHNA, CDR2 YSLEER. Unmatched junction bases numbered 8, after V lost 1 base and J lost 4 bases. The CDR3 loop spans 18 amino acids. The CDR3 reads CASSQVKLAGGQSDTQYF. The CDR3 DNA reads as TGCGCCAGCAGCCAAGTGAAACTAGCGGGGGGGCAGTCAGATACGCAGTATTTT.

The chain employs TRBV11-2 and TRBJ2-2, with D perhaps TRBD1 or TRBD2 (5 bases each). CDR3 length equals 14 residues. CDR1 is SGHAT, CDR2 FQNNGV, per germline. The V gene lost 4 bases and the J gene lost 6 bases, with 12 bases spanning the gap. CDR3 DNA sequence: TGTGCCAGCAGCTCACAGGATAGCGCCGGGGAGCTGTTTTTT. Its protein product is CASSSQDSAGELFF.

This chain links TRBV29-1 with TRBJ1-3, with unresolved D. V was shortened by 7 bases and J by 3 bases, with 13 bases between the two germline ends. In germline, CDR1 is SQVTM, CDR2 ANQGSEA. The CDR3 has 13 residues. CDR3 protein: CSAEGGDGNTIYF. The DNA for the CDR3 is TGCAGCGCCGAGGGCGGTGATGGAAACACCATATATTTT. The variable domain in full, with the rest retrieved from reference TRBV29-1 and TRBJ1-3, is SAVISQKPSRDICQRGTSLTIQCQVDSQVTMMFWYRQQPGQSLTLIATANQGSEATYESGFVIDKFPISRPNLTFSTLTVSNMSPEDSSIYLCSAEGGDGNTIYFGEGSWLTVV.